The 15 T cell receptor beta chains given below trace back to one sample, sequenced in a study of cytomegalovirus exposure and HLA in healthy donors (dated by TCRdb to about 2017). The library was built by means of the immunoSEQ multiplex PCR assay. For the multiplex PCR, a mixture combining 60 forward primers for TCR Vbeta segments and 13 reverse primers for TCR Jbeta segments was used. Entries here come from immuneACCESS through TCRdb and include only in-frame sequences with V and J called. Some clones fail to appear in such tables; in the studies checked, an unresolved V gene covers under half of the shortfall, and the cause of the remainder is unknown. For this sample the table gives under 200,000 clones, of which roughly 80% were detected only once. The top ten clones comprise over 4.5% of the sample. The sequencing input was PBMCs. The source is a male donor in good health and CMV-seronegative.

This chain uses TRBV28 with TRBJ1-5; D is uncertain. Germline CDR1 and CDR2: MDHEN and SYDVKM. This CDR3 has 16 residues. V lost 1 base and J 1 base, leaving 11 bases between the germline ends. CDR3 DNA: TGTGCCAGCAGTTTATCGTTCGGAGGGAGCAATCAGCCCCAGCATTTT. It is translated as CASSLSFGGSNQPQHF.

The chain has TRBV4-1 and TRBJ1-2, with a weak D call TRBD1 (6 bases). Germline CDR1 MGHRA, CDR2 YSYEKL. The ends were cut back, 3 bases at V and 10 bases at J, with 12 bases in the middle. The CDR3 has 12 residues. CDR3 sequence reads: CASSHNTGIYTF. In DNA form, the CDR3 reads TGCGCCAGCAGCCACAACACAGGGATCTACACCTTC.

CDR3 sequence (DNA): TGCGCCAGCAGCCCCTCGCTCGTCGGGGGGGGCTCTGGAAACACCATATATTTT. This gives the protein CASSPSLVGGGSGNTIYF. The J gene is TRBJ1-3, the V gene TRBV5-1; D is perhaps TRBD1 (5 bases). Germline V gene sequence: CDR1 SGHRS, CDR2 YFSETQ. V was clipped by 4 bases and J by 0 bases, with 20 bases between them. The CDR3 runs to 18 residues.

The CDR3: CASSGPGTGNSPLHF. Written as DNA, the CDR3 is TGTGCCAGCAGCGGCCCCGGGACAGGAAATTCACCCCTCCACTTT. This sequence joins TRBV9 and TRBJ1-6; 8 bases fit TRBD1. Germline assignment: CDR1 SGDLS and CDR2 YYNGEE. The ends lost 3 bases at V and 7 bases at J; junction bases unmatched: 6. The CDR3 runs 15 residues.

The chain has TRBV15 and TRBJ1-5; D remains ambiguous. With 1 base removed from V and 5 bases from J, the gap between germline ends came to 12 bases. Germline V gene sequence: CDR1 LNHNV, CDR2 YYDKDF (reference sequence). CDR3 size: 15 residues. The CDR3 protein is CATSRAPEGYQPQHF. In DNA form, the CDR3 reads TGTGCCACCAGCAGAGCCCCGGAGGGATATCAGCCCCAGCATTTT.

The rearrangement uses TRBV6-5 and TRBJ2-2; 11 bases line up with TRBD2. The CDR3 runs to 16 residues. J was trimmed by 6 bases and V by 0 bases; bases with no gene match: 3. Germline-derived CDR1 and CDR2 are MNHEY and SVGAGI. This chain's CDR3 is CASSYSSGRASGELFF. The CDR3 coding sequence is TGTGCCAGCAGTTACTCTAGCGGGAGGGCCTCCGGGGAGCTGTTTTTT.

The genes are TRBV18 and TRBJ1-1; 8 bases agree with TRBD1. Germline values: CDR1 KGHSH, CDR2 LQKENI. There are 14 residues in the CDR3. Trimming removed 6 bases from V and 2 bases from J; junction bases left unmatched: 5. The CDR3 bases are TGTGCCAGCTCCAAGGCAGGGGGCAACACTGAAGCTTTCTTT. This codes for CASSKAGGNTEAFF.

This clone was observed a few times. The chain uses TRBV4-1 and TRBJ1-4; 8 bases agree with TRBD1. V lost 3 bases to trimming and J lost 8 bases; unmatched junction nucleotides: 11. The CDR3 loop spans 16 amino acids. Germline CDR1 reads MGHRA; CDR2 reads YSYEKL. CDR3 nucleotides: TGCGCCAGCAGCCACCCCTCCGGGACAGGAGGGGAAAAACTGTTTTTT. It yields the protein CASSHPSGTGGEKLFF.

The CDR3 here is CASSRDRSNTEAFF. The DNA of the CDR3 is TGTGCCAGCAGCCGGGACAGGTCGAACACTGAAGCTTTCTTT. J is TRBJ1-1 and V is TRBV7-2; 8 bases are shared with TRBD1. The germline V gene has CDR1 SGHTA and CDR2 FQGNSA. The CDR3 totals 14 residues. Trimming removed 5 bases from V and 1 base from J; junction bases left unmatched: 3.

The rearrangement links TRBV30 to TRBJ2-1; 9 positions agree with TRBD2. The length of the CDR3 is 15 residues. Per the germline V gene, CDR1 is GTSNPN and CDR2 is SVGIG (reference sequence). V gave up 1 base and J gave up 5 bases; unmatched junction bases: 6. The CDR3 is CAWSALAGTNNEQFF. CDR3 DNA sequence: TGTGCCTGGAGTGCTCTAGCGGGAACCAACAATGAGCAGTTCTTC.

The chain combines TRBV11-2 with TRBJ2-5; 9 bases fit TRBD2. The CDR3 has 15 amino acids. V shed 5 bases and J 4 bases; nucleotides not matched to a gene: 8. The germline V gene encodes CDR1 SGHAT and CDR2 FQNNGV. CDR3 amino acids: CASSPTPTSGETQYF. CDR3 coding DNA: TGTGCCAGCAGCCCGACCCCGACTAGCGGAGAGACCCAGTACTTC.

CDR3 in amino acids: CASSVRLTDTQYF. The CDR3 DNA reads TGTGCCAGCAGCGTGCGTCTCACAGATACGCAGTATTTT. V is TRBV14 and J is TRBJ2-3; D is ambiguous. The CDR3 has 13 amino acids. Germline CDR1 and CDR2: SGHDN and FVKESK. V was trimmed by 5 bases and J by 2 bases, leaving 8 bases between them.

This sequence joins TRBV30 and TRBJ2-7; TRBD2 is a possible D gene (6 bases). The CDR3 contains 14 residues. The germline V gene encodes CDR1 GTSNPN and CDR2 SVGIG (reference sequence). With 3 bases removed from V and 2 bases from J, the gap between germline ends came to 14 bases. The CDR3 nucleotides are TGTGCCTGGAGCACGGCGGGATCGACCTACGAGCAGTACTTC. Protein product: CAWSTAGSTYEQYF.

The chain recombines TRBV19 with TRBJ1-2, with TRBD1 identical over 8 bases. Germline values: CDR1 LNHDA, CDR2 SQIVND (reference sequence). This CDR3 contains 12 residues. Germline trimming cut 3 bases from V and 7 bases from J; bases unmatched to any gene: 1. CDR3 nucleotide sequence: TGTGCCAGTAGTATGACAGGGGCTGGCTACACCTTC. Translation: CASSMTGAGYTF.

This chain joins TRBV7-2 and TRBJ2-1; 10 nucleotides agree with TRBD2. The V gene end was trimmed by 3 bases and the J gene end by 1 base; junction bases not matched to a gene: 3. Germline CDR1 and CDR2: SGHTA and FQGNSA. The CDR3 totals 16 residues. The CDR3: CASSLVAGGSYNEQFF. DNA of the CDR3: TGTGCCAGCAGCTTGGTAGCGGGAGGTTCCTACAATGAGCAGTTCTTC.